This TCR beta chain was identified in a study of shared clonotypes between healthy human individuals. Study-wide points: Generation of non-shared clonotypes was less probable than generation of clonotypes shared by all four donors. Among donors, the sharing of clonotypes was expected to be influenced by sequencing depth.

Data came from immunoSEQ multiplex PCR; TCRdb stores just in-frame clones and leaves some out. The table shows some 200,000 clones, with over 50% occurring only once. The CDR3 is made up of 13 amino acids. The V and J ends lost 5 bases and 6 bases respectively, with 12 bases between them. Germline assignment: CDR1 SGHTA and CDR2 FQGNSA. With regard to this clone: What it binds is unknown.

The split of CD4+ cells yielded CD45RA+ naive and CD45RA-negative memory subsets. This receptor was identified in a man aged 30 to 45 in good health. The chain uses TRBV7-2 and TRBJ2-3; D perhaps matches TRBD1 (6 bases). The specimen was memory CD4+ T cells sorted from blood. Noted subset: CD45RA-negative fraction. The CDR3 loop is CASSHPGADTQYF. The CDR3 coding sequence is TGTGCCAGCAGCCACCCAGGGGCGGATACGCAGTATTTT.